The 5 T cell receptor beta chains below come from one sample, sequenced in a study of naive and memory T cell subsets. A UMI-containing oligonucleotide was joined by 3' ligation to the TCR cDNA template. Ligated cDNA underwent four rounds of PCR with nested alpha and beta constant region primers and SP2. TCRdb analysed the 5' RACE reads with MiXCR anew, one entry per CDR3 protein. Seen here are roughly 30,000 distinct CDR3 sequences, about a sixth observed once, and the top ten hold roughly 2.5%. Receptors originate from a female donor in good health.

This clonotype was counted at least ten times. The V and J genes are TRBV2 and TRBJ2-3; the match to TRBD1 covers 9 bases. The trim removed 6 bases at V and 1 base at J, leaving 5 bases unmatched. The germline CDR1 and CDR2 sequences are SNHLY and FYNNEI. The CDR3 spans 15 residues. DNA of the CDR3: TGTGCCAGCAGAGAACAGGGGGCCCGCACAGATACGCAGTATTTT. This gives the protein CASREQGARTDTQYF.

This clonotype was counted ten times or more. The CDR3: CSIVQGFTEAFF. The CDR3, as DNA: TGCAGCATTGTACAGGGGTTCACTGAAGCTTTCTTT. The chain employs TRBV29-1 and TRBJ1-1; 7 bases are shared with TRBD1. Per germline, CDR1 SQVTM and CDR2 ANQGSEA. V trimming: 8 bases; J trimming: 4 bases; junction bases outside the gene matches: 7. This CDR3 spans 12 amino acids.

Written as DNA, the CDR3 is TGCAGTGCGGGGGCGGTAAATGAAAAACTGTTTTTT. Translated: CSAGAVNEKLFF. The chain couples TRBV20-1 to TRBJ1-4, with TRBD1 as a possible D gene (6 bases). The CDR3 has 12 amino acids. The germline V gene encodes CDR1 DFQATT and CDR2 SNEGSKA (reference sequence). With 6 bases removed from V and 5 bases from J, the gap between germline ends came to 10 bases.

This clonotype was counted between two and nine times. This chain joins TRBV20-1 and TRBJ2-7; maybe TRBD1 (6 bases). The V gene's germline CDR1 is DFQATT and CDR2 SNEGSKA (reference sequence). The germline V and J ends were trimmed by 2 bases and 1 base, with 9 bases remaining between them. This CDR3 has 13 amino acids. CDR3 in amino acids: CSARSRGSYEQYF. The CDR3 bases are TGCAGTGCTAGATCCAGGGGTTCCTACGAGCAGTACTTC.

V usage is TRBV6-4 and J usage is TRBJ2-2; D is ambiguous. Germline CDR1 is MRHNA and CDR2 is SNTAGT. The CDR3 runs to 13 residues. V lost 4 bases and J 1 base, leaving 4 bases between the germline ends. The CDR3, as DNA: TGTGCCAGCAGTGTCGAGAACACCGGGGAGCTGTTTTTT. Protein product: CASSVENTGELFF.